The subject of this entry is one T cell receptor (beta chain). This sample stems from a study of blood T cells in healthy people across ages. Combining a sample-barcoded 5' primer with a J-beta primer mix, a second PCR ran for roughly 6 to 12 cycles. TCRdb reanalysed the 5' RACE reads using MiXCR and keeps one entry per CDR3 protein. The sample consists of 650,000 to 700,000 distinct CDR3 sequences, about 30% of them appearing once. Material: blood. The clonotype was recovered from a woman of 80 years or more in good health.

The CDR3 DNA follows: TGCGCCAGCAGCCTGGCTCAGGCTGGAGATGGGCAGTTCTTC. Residues: CASSLAQAGDGQFF. V gene TRBV5-1 combines with J gene TRBJ2-1; D not certain. The length of the CDR3 is 14 residues. Germline V gives CDR1 SGHRS, CDR2 YFSETQ. Between the trimmed V and J ends, which lost 4 bases and 12 bases, there was a span of 20 bases. Based on the CDR3 plus reference TRBV5-1 and TRBJ2-1, the full variable domain is KAGVTQTPRYLIKTRGQQVTLSCSPISGHRSVSWYQQTPGQGLQFLFEYFSETQRNKGNFPGRFSGRQFSNSRSEMNVSTLELGDSALYLCASSLAQAGDGQFFGPGTRLTVL.